This is a list of T cell receptor beta chains from one sample in a study of identical twins. TCRdb reanalysed the 5' RACE reads using MiXCR and keeps one entry per CDR3 protein. Here the sample spans 250,000 to 300,000 distinct CDR3 sequences, roughly 8.7% being singletons. The data were also submitted as part of a second study, on yellow fever vaccine responses in identical twins.

Source material: CD8+ T cells sorted from blood. These receptor sequences come from a woman between 18 and 30 years old in good health. CDR3s include the opening cysteine and the closing phenylalanine or tryptophan. Clone size is stated in some rows and not others, as once, few, many or a class when expanded.

J: TRBJ2-7
V: TRBV27
size: many
length: 16
CDR3: CASSSFKTSGNYEQYF

J: TRBJ2-1
V: TRBV5-5
size: .
length: 16
CDR3: CASSPKWGTEYNEQFF

J: TRBJ1-2
V: TRBV2
size: few
length: 11
CDR3: CATQAGGGYTF

J: TRBJ2-1
V: TRBV6-2/TRBV6-3
size: few
length: 19
CDR3: CASRPLAGGGLSSYNEQFF

J: TRBJ2-1
V: TRBV20-1
size: .
length: 17
CDR3: CSARIIGREADYNEQFF

J: TRBJ2-1
V: TRBV11-3
size: few
length: 14
CDR3: CASSPHREGNEQFF

J: TRBJ2-1
V: TRBV12-3/TRBV12-4
size: many
length: 15
CDR3: CASPPDPGPYNEQFF

J: TRBJ2-1
V: TRBV11-2
size: .
length: 15
CDR3: CASSDDRGRGNEQFF

J: TRBJ2-2
V: TRBV2
size: .
length: 14
CDR3: CASSQGRDTGELFF

J: TRBJ2-7
V: TRBV6-2/TRBV6-3
size: .
length: 15
CDR3: CASSLDSGDLYEQYF

J: TRBJ1-1
V: TRBV6-2/TRBV6-3
size: few
length: 13
CDR3: CASSYLPSTEAFF

J: TRBJ2-1
V: TRBV9
size: .
length: 15
CDR3: CASTVSSGGANEQFF

J: TRBJ2-7
V: TRBV4-1
size: few
length: 16
CDR3: CASSQDWTASSYEQYF

J: TRBJ1-1
V: TRBV7-9
size: few
length: 11
CDR3: CASIEITEAFF

J: TRBJ2-7
V: TRBV29-1
size: few
length: 14
CDR3: CSVVLALTVYEQYF

J: TRBJ2-5
V: TRBV27
size: .
length: 16
CDR3: CASSFGQGLYQETQYF

J: TRBJ2-1
V: TRBV5-1
size: many
length: 18
CDR3: CASSLAGGRRPLHNEQFF

J: TRBJ2-7
V: TRBV7-9
size: .
length: 15
CDR3: CASSPTSVDSYEQYF

J: TRBJ2-1
V: TRBV20-1
size: few
length: 14
CDR3: CSAWGQGSYNEQFF

J: TRBJ2-7
V: TRBV14
size: .
length: 14
CDR3: CASSQTSGTYEQYF

J: TRBJ2-1
V: TRBV7-8
size: .
length: 13
CDR3: CASSPNSVNEQFF

J: TRBJ1-5
V: TRBV6-1
size: many
length: 16
CDR3: CASSPRPGGSNQPQHF

J: TRBJ2-1
V: TRBV11-2
size: .
length: 15
CDR3: CASSLVLAGGTELFF

J: TRBJ2-3
V: TRBV6-2/TRBV6-3
size: few
length: 16
CDR3: CASSYYLLDSTDTQYF

J: TRBJ2-5
V: TRBV2
size: .
length: 16
CDR3: CASSVPSGGTRGTQYF

J: TRBJ2-3
V: TRBV29-1
size: many
length: 16
CDR3: CSVGFLGLEGSDTQYF

J: TRBJ2-7
V: TRBV14
size: many
length: 14
CDR3: CASSQMAGGYEQYF

J: TRBJ2-7
V: TRBV20-1
size: few
length: 12
CDR3: CSARTGDYEQYF

J: TRBJ2-1
V: TRBV29-1
size: .
length: 15
CDR3: CSVAGVPGQGNEQFF

J: TRBJ2-3
V: TRBV5-6
size: .
length: 14
CDR3: CASSLIRDTDTQYF

J: TRBJ2-2
V: TRBV14
size: few
length: 15
CDR3: CASSQGTWRGGELFF

J: TRBJ2-7
V: TRBV7-6
size: .
length: 12
CDR3: CASSLNSNEQYF

J: TRBJ1-6
V: TRBV27
size: few
length: 15
CDR3: CASRKRTDYNSPLHF

J: TRBJ2-7
V: TRBV6-2/TRBV6-3
size: many
length: 13
CDR3: CASSYGLVNEQYF

J: TRBJ2-7
V: TRBV4-3
size: .
length: 15
CDR3: CASSQDIGHSYEQYF

J: TRBJ2-1
V: TRBV29-1
size: many
length: 19
CDR3: CSVAYTSGGVSSSYNEQFF

J: TRBJ2-7
V: TRBV20-1
size: .
length: 15
CDR3: CSARKLSGTPYEQYF

J: TRBJ2-1
V: TRBV6-1
size: many
length: 16
CDR3: CASSLQLAGAPYEQFF

J: TRBJ2-2
V: TRBV20-1
size: few
length: 14
CDR3: CSAKGLAGTGELFF

J: TRBJ1-2
V: TRBV9
size: many
length: 13
CDR3: CASSVGGDYGYTF

J: TRBJ2-1
V: TRBV18
size: .
length: 19
CDR3: CASSPLILAEDGSYNEQFF

J: TRBJ2-7
V: TRBV27
size: few
length: 13
CDR3: CASSSQGADEQYF

J: TRBJ2-1
V: TRBV4-1
size: .
length: 14
CDR3: CASRKDGLGNEQFF

J: TRBJ2-7
V: TRBV5-1
size: many
length: 15
CDR3: CASSLVRPPGDEQYF

J: TRBJ2-7
V: TRBV18
size: few
length: 14
CDR3: CASSPSEDRIKQYF

J: TRBJ1-4
V: TRBV5-1
size: few
length: 16
CDR3: CASSLEGGPANEKLFF

J: TRBJ2-7
V: TRBV11-2
size: few
length: 19
CDR3: CASSLGRTEDSGSFYEQYF

J: TRBJ2-1
V: TRBV20-1
size: many
length: 12
CDR3: CSAGTGDDEQFF

J: TRBJ2-5
V: TRBV6-5
size: few
length: 16
CDR3: CASSYSLWWEKETQYF

J: TRBJ1-1
V: TRBV10-2
size: few
length: 14
CDR3: CASSEYRMNTEAFF

J: TRBJ2-3
V: TRBV7-2
size: many
length: 13
CDR3: CASSGVSTDTQYF

J: TRBJ2-7
V: TRBV20-1
size: few
length: 13
CDR3: CSATYRSSYEQYF

J: TRBJ2-7
V: TRBV29-1
size: .
length: 14
CDR3: CSVKGTGRSNEQYF

J: TRBJ2-1
V: TRBV12-3/TRBV12-4
size: many
length: 15
CDR3: CASSPTSGGVDEQFF

J: TRBJ1-1
V: TRBV5-1
size: .
length: 14
CDR3: CASSLEGTGTEAFF